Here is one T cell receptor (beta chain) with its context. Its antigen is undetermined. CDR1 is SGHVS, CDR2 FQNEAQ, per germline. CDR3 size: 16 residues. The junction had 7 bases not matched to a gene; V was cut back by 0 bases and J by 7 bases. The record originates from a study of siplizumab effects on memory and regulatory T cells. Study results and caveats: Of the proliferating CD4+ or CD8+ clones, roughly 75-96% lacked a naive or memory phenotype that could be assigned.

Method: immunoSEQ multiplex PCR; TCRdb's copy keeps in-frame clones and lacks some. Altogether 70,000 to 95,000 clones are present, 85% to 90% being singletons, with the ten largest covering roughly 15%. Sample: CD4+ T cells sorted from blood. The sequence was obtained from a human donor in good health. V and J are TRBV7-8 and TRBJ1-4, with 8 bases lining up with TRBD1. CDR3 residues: CASSLALGQGVEKLFF. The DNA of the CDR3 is TGTGCCAGCAGCTTAGCGTTAGGACAGGGAGTTGAAAAACTGTTTTTT. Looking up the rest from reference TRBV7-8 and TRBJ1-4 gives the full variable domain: GAGVSQSPRYKVAKRGQDVALRCDPISGHVSLFWYQQALGQGPEFLTYFQNEAQLDKSGLPSDRFFAERPEGSVSTLKIQRTQQEDSAVYLCASSLALGQGVEKLFFGSGTQLSVL.